Below, 25 T cell receptor beta chains from the same sample are listed, as sequenced in a study of OX40 agonist ivuxolimab in advanced cancers. The library was obtained by the immunoSEQ multiplex PCR assay. TCRdb limited this immuneACCESS table to in-frame rearrangements with V and J called. A share of clones is missing; checked studies link under half to unresolved V genes, and the rest is unexplained. The sample table records tens of thousands of clones; 88% of these occur just once. About 56% of the sample comes from the top ten. This specimen was CD4+ or CD8+ T cells sorted from blood, taken in a trial of the OX40 agonist ivuxolimab. Receptor source: an adult with an advanced solid tumor such as melanoma, head and neck, liver or kidney cancer.

The CDR3 region is CASSLRCRIGTAGRPQYF. For the CDR3, the DNA is TGCGCCAGCAGTCTAAGGTGCCGGATAGGGACCGCCGGGAGGCCCCAGTACTTC. V gene TRBV23-1 combines with J gene TRBJ2-5, with 7 bases fitting TRBD2. TRBV23-1 is recorded as an ORF, its role being uncertain. The CDR3 length is 18 residues. V dropped 4 bases and J dropped 9; count of bases not matched to a gene: 23.

V gene TRBV6-1 combines with J gene TRBJ2-5; no clear D gene. The CDR3 runs 14 residues. Between the trimmed V and J ends, which lost 2 bases and 5 bases, there was a span of 12 bases. Germline CDR1 is MNHNS and CDR2 is SASEGT. The CDR3 DNA sequence: TGTGCCAGCAGTGAACGGCAGGCGGTGGAGACCCAGTACTTC. This translates into CASSERQAVETQYF.

V and J are TRBV4-1 and TRBJ2-5, with D unclear. The CDR3 is made up of 16 amino acids. The ends were cut back, 0 bases at V and 5 bases at J, with 16 bases in the middle. Germline V CDR1 and CDR2: MGHRA, YSYEKL. In nucleotides, the CDR3 is TGCGCCAGCAGCCAAGATCTGTCGGCGCCCTTGGAGACCCAGTACTTC. This codes for CASSQDLSAPLETQYF.

V is TRBV19 and J is TRBJ2-5; perhaps TRBD2 as D (6 bases). The end of the DNA aligns better with TRBJ2-7, so the J call may be wrong. The germline V gene has CDR1 LNHDA and CDR2 SQIVND (reference sequence). The CDR3 totals 15 residues. The CDR3 region is CATSEPGLLNYEQYF. The CDR3 coding sequence is TGTGCCACCTCTGAACCGGGACTCCTCAACTACGAGCAGTACTTC.

This chain links TRBV7-2 with TRBJ2-5; D may be TRBD1 (6 bases). CDR1 is SGHTA and CDR2 is FQGNSA in the germline V gene. Trimming left V 1 base short and J 4 bases short, with 13 bases between. The CDR3 has 15 amino acids. DNA for the CDR3: TGTGCCAGCAGCTTAGGACAGGCCGGCACAGAGACCCAGTACTTC. Encoded protein: CASSLGQAGTETQYF.

V gene TRBV6-1 combines with J gene TRBJ1-1, with D maybe TRBD1 (5 bases). Trimming pared 6 bases from V and 0 bases from J, leaving 11 bases between. The CDR3 contains 14 residues. CDR1 and CDR2 (germline): MNHNS, SASEGT. The CDR3 DNA is TGTGCCAGCAGACTAGCAGGGATGAACACTGAAGCTTTCTTT. It codes for CASRLAGMNTEAFF.

This chain uses TRBV7-9 with TRBJ1-6, with D possibly TRBD1 on 6 matching bases. Trimming removed 1 base at V and 9 bases at J, with 7 bases between. Germline CDR1 is SEHNR and CDR2 is FQNEAQ (reference sequence). This CDR3 comprises 13 residues. The CDR3 bases are TGTGCCAGCAGCTTAGAGGGGGTTTCACCCCTCCACTTT. Encoded protein: CASSLEGVSPLHF.

The genes are TRBV6-5 and TRBJ2-7; maybe TRBD2 (5 bases). The CDR3 loop spans 15 amino acids. Germline V gene sequence: CDR1 MNHEY, CDR2 SVGAGI. Trimming took off 6 bases at V and 3 bases at J, with 18 bases between the two ends. The CDR3 DNA is TGTGCCAGCAGCCCCCTCCCCGGGGTGGGCTACGAGCAGTACTTC. This codes for CASSPLPGVGYEQYF.

The chain couples TRBV4-3 to TRBJ1-5; unclear D gene. Germline-derived CDR1 and CDR2 are LGHNA and YSLEER. V lost 1 base and J lost 2, with 9 bases in between. The CDR3 extends over 15 amino acids. Written as DNA, the CDR3 is TGCGCCAGCAGCCAAGTGTTCGGGGGCAATCAGCCCCAGCATTTT. This encodes CASSQVFGGNQPQHF.

The V call is TRBV7-3, the J call TRBJ1-1; D is possibly TRBD1 (6 bases). The CDR3 spans 13 residues. CDR1 and CDR2 from the germline V gene are SGHTA and FQGTGA. The germline V and J ends were trimmed by 5 bases and 3 bases, with 10 bases remaining between them. CDR3 protein: CASSQQGDTEAFF. CDR3 sequence (DNA): TGTGCCAGCAGCCAACAGGGAGACACTGAAGCTTTCTTT.

The chain combines TRBV5-1 with TRBJ2-3; D is uncertain. CDR1 is SGHRS, CDR2 YFSETQ, per germline. Trimming removed 2 bases from V and 0 bases from J, with 19 bases in between. This CDR3 comprises 18 residues. In nucleotides, the CDR3 is TGCGCCAGCAGCTTTTATGGGGATTACACTGCTAGCACAGATACGCAGTATTTT. It is translated as CASSFYGDYTASTDTQYF.

V gene TRBV30 combines with J gene TRBJ2-6, with 8 nucleotides matching TRBD2. CDR3 length: 15 amino acids. Trimming at V came to 3 bases and at J to 3 bases, leaving 4 bases not matched to a gene. CDR1 GTSNPN and CDR2 SVGIG come from the germline V gene (reference sequence). The DNA for the CDR3 is TGTGCCTGGAGGGGGGGACTAGGTGGGGCCAACGTCCTGACTTTC. This gives the protein CAWRGGLGGANVLTF.

The chain couples TRBV4-2 to TRBJ2-2; 7 positions match TRBD2. Trimming at V came to 4 bases and at J to 0 bases, leaving 8 bases not matched to a gene. Per the germline V gene, CDR1 is LGHNA and CDR2 is YNFKEQ. CDR3 length: 17 residues. CDR3 nucleotides: TGTGCCAGCAGCCTTAACCCGGGACTAACGAACACCGGGGAGCTGTTTTTT. Translated: CASSLNPGLTNTGELFF.

The CDR3 sequence: CASSLDRANSPLHF. The CDR3 bases are TGTGCCAGCAGCTTAGACAGGGCGAATTCACCCCTCCACTTT. The chain carries TRBV5-4 and TRBJ1-6, with 7 bases that match TRBD1. J lost 7 bases, V lost 2 bases, and 3 bases had no gene match. The CDR3 is 14 residues long. Germline loops: CDR1 SGHNT, CDR2 YYREEE (reference sequence).

A few counts support this clone. The chain employs TRBV7-9 and TRBJ2-7; 7 positions agree with TRBD1. The germline gives CDR1 SEHNR, CDR2 FQNEAQ (reference sequence). The V and J ends lost 4 bases and 3 bases, in that order; junction bases with no gene match: 9. The CDR3 is 15 residues long. CDR3 amino acids: CASSSVDRSYYEQYF. CDR3 coding DNA: TGTGCCAGCAGCTCTGTGGACAGGAGCTACTACGAGCAGTACTTC.

This clone was found a few times. The gene calls are TRBV30 and TRBJ1-1; D is unresolved. Trimming took 3 bases from V and 7 from J, leaving 15 bases between them. Germline V gives CDR1 GTSNPN, CDR2 SVGIG (reference sequence). The CDR3 has 13 amino acids. The CDR3 loop reads CAWSQLTVNEAFF. CDR3 nucleotide sequence: TGTGCCTGGAGCCAACTGACCGTGAATGAAGCTTTCTTT. Complete variable domain (other parts from reference TRBV30 and TRBJ1-1): SQTIHQWPATLVQPVGSPLSLECTVEGTSNPNLYWYRQAAGRGLQLLFYSVGIGQISSEVPQNLSASRPQDRQFILSSKKLLLSDSGFYLCAWSQLTVNEAFFGQGTRLTVV.

This chain links TRBV5-1 with TRBJ2-7; no firm D call. This CDR3 contains 11 residues. Germline V lookup: CDR1 SGHRS, CDR2 YFSETQ. The ends were cut back, 4 bases at V and 6 bases at J, with 8 bases in the middle. The CDR3 loop reads CASSDHSEQYF. Written as DNA, the CDR3 is TGCGCCAGCAGCGACCACAGCGAGCAGTACTTC.

This clone appeared a few times. This rearrangement joins TRBV5-1 to TRBJ1-1; 8 bases line up with TRBD1. The ends lost 5 bases at V and 1 base at J; junction bases unmatched: 4. CDR3 length: 14 residues. Germline CDR1 SGHRS, CDR2 YFSETQ. The CDR3 DNA reads as TGCGCCAGCAGGTTGACAGGGGCGAACACTGAAGCTTTCTTT. Encoded protein: CASRLTGANTEAFF.

The CDR3 sequence: CASTIPRAGANVLTF. CDR3 DNA sequence: TGTGCCAGTACCATCCCCAGGGCTGGGGCCAACGTCCTGACTTTC. The V gene is TRBV19, the J gene TRBJ2-6, with a weak D call TRBD1 (5 bases). The V and J ends lost 7 bases and 2 bases respectively, with 12 bases between them. Germline CDR1 reads LNHDA; CDR2 reads SQIVND (reference sequence). The CDR3 has 15 amino acids.

The chain joins TRBV4-2 to TRBJ2-3; D not resolved. Germline assignment: CDR1 LGHNA and CDR2 YNFKEQ. V lost 1 base and J 10 bases, leaving 18 bases between the germline ends. The CDR3 sequence is 15 residues long. DNA of the CDR3: TGTGCCAGCAGCCAAGCGGTGGGCAGCTCCTTAGCGCAGTATTTT. Translating it yields CASSQAVGSSLAQYF.

The J gene is TRBJ1-1, the V gene TRBV2; possibly TRBD1 for D (5 bases). Germline CDR1 reads SNHLY; CDR2 reads FYNNEI. Trimming removed 11 bases from V and 4 bases from J, with 17 bases in between. The CDR3 is 13 amino acids. The CDR3 sequence is CAGTYSRGTEAFF. The CDR3 DNA reads TGTGCCGGGACGTACTCCCGGGGCACTGAAGCTTTCTTT.

CDR3 nucleotide sequence: TGTGCCAGCAGCTTATGGGAGGAGAACACTGAAGCTTTCTTT. Protein: CASSLWEENTEAFF. The chain has TRBV7-8 and TRBJ1-1; D is unclear. This CDR3 contains 14 residues. The V and J ends lost 2 bases and 1 base respectively, with 8 bases between them. CDR1 is SGHVS and CDR2 is FQNEAQ in the germline V gene.

The chain joins TRBV7-9 to TRBJ1-1, with D hard to call. Trimming shortened V by 5 bases and J by 5 bases, and 15 bases separated the two germline ends. In germline, CDR1 is SEHNR, CDR2 FQNEAQ (reference sequence). The length of the CDR3 is 14 residues. CDR3 sequence reads: CASSLNFAGTEAFF. The CDR3 nucleotides are TGTGCCAGCAGCCTTAATTTCGCGGGGACTGAAGCTTTCTTT.

The chain employs TRBV9 and TRBJ2-7; D gene unclear. Germline-derived CDR1 and CDR2 are SGDLS and YYNGEE. Trimming took 1 base from V and 4 from J, leaving 9 bases between them. This CDR3 is 13 amino acids long. This CDR3 reads CASSVHETYEQYF. The CDR3 nucleotides are TGTGCCAGCAGCGTACACGAAACATACGAGCAGTACTTC.

The CDR3 protein is CSVENGQALYYGYTF. The CDR3 coding sequence is TGCAGCGTTGAAAATGGGCAGGCCCTTTACTATGGCTACACCTTC. The rearrangement links TRBV29-1 to TRBJ1-2, with no clear D. Trimming pared 2 bases from V and 3 bases from J, leaving 16 bases between. CDR1 and CDR2 (germline): SQVTM, ANQGSEA. This CDR3 spans 15 amino acids.